These 15 T cell receptor beta chains were sequenced from one sample in a study of blood T cell repertoires in COVID-19. Data came from immunoSEQ multiplex PCR; TCRdb stores just in-frame clones and leaves some out. Seen here are under 350,000 clones, roughly 85% observed once, and the top ten hold approximately 4%. Specimen: PBMCs or T cells enriched from blood (not recorded which). These receptors originate from a woman in her thirties or forties with acute COVID-19.

A word on this clone: One junction end does not reproduce the germline sequence, and a read error may be involved. This CDR3 is CASTFLPSSGRADF. CDR3 DNA: TGCGCCAGCACCTTCCTCCCATCGAGCGGGAGGGCGGACTTC. This chain joins TRBV5-1 and TRBJ2-5; 10 nucleotides agree with TRBD2. Germline V CDR1 and CDR2: SGHRS, YFSETQ. The CDR3 length is 14 residues.

This clone appeared a single time. V gene TRBV20-1 combines with J gene TRBJ1-6; 8 nucleotides agree with TRBD1. Trimming removed 3 bases from V and 10 bases from J; junction bases left unmatched: 5. The CDR3 has 13 amino acids. Germline CDR1 DFQATT, CDR2 SNEGSKA (reference sequence). The CDR3 DNA follows: TGCAGTGCTAGTCAGGGGGCAGGCTCACCCCTCCACTTT. It specifies CSASQGAGSPLHF.

This clone was recorded only once. The chain joins TRBV7-2 to TRBJ2-5; D possibly corresponds to TRBD1 (6 bases). V was pared by 5 bases and J by 1 base, with 11 bases between. Germline CDR1 and CDR2: SGHTA and FQGNSA. The CDR3 is 14 residues long. For the CDR3, the DNA is TGTGCCAGCAGCCAAACAGGGTCCCAAGAGACCCAGTACTTC. It is translated as CASSQTGSQETQYF.

The chain employs TRBV2 and TRBJ2-2, with 10 bases matching TRBD2. The CDR3 spans 14 residues. The trim removed 11 bases at V and 4 bases at J, leaving 7 bases unmatched. In germline, CDR1 is SNHLY, CDR2 FYNNEI. In DNA form, the CDR3 reads TGTGCCTATTTTCTAGCGGGAGTCACCGGGGAGCTGTTTTTT. Translated: CAYFLAGVTGELFF.

The chain couples TRBV4-2 to TRBJ1-2; 7 nucleotides agree with TRBD1. V trimming: 3 bases; J trimming: 8 bases; junction bases outside the gene matches: 12. CDR1 is LGHNA, CDR2 YNFKEQ, per germline. The CDR3 totals 15 residues. For the CDR3, the DNA is TGTGCCAGCAGCCATATTGACAGGGAAGGAGAAGGCTACACCTTC. Translating it yields CASSHIDREGEGYTF.

The gene calls are TRBV5-4 and TRBJ2-7, with 7 bases fitting TRBD2. The CDR3 runs 15 residues. The germline CDR1 and CDR2 sequences are SGHNT and YYREEE (reference sequence). J gave up 3 bases and V 1 base, and 7 bases lay outside the gene matches. The CDR3 loop is CASSLWGGKNYEQYF. Here the CDR3 DNA reads TGTGCCAGCAGCTTGTGGGGGGGTAAAAACTACGAGCAGTACTTC.

In this sample, this clone turned up a few times. The V call is TRBV11-2, the J call TRBJ2-7; 7 bases are shared with TRBD1. This CDR3 is built from 15 residues. After removal of 5 bases from V and 0 bases from J, the junction contained 7 bases not matched to a gene. Per germline, CDR1 SGHAT and CDR2 FQNNGV. CDR3 DNA: TGTGCCAGCAGCGCCGCGGACAGGAGCTCCTACGAGCAGTACTTC. As protein: CASSAADRSSYEQYF.

This clone was recorded only once. The CDR3 nucleotides read TGCGCCAGCAGCTTGGAGCCAGGGGATACCTACGAGCAGTACTTC. The encoded protein is CASSLEPGDTYEQYF. The chain combines TRBV5-1 with TRBJ2-7; tentatively, D is TRBD1 (6 bases). The V end lost 0 bases, the J end lost 2 bases, and 12 bases lay between the germline ends. The CDR3 extends over 15 amino acids. Germline lookup yields CDR1 SGHRS and CDR2 YFSETQ.

The count of this clone is one. The gene calls are TRBV3-1 (or the pseudogene TRBV3-2) and TRBJ2-6; 7 bases match TRBD2. This CDR3 is 17 amino acids long. CDR1 is LGHDT and CDR2 is YNNKEL in the germline V gene (reference sequence). V was clipped by 1 base and J by 2 bases; unmatched bases: 5. The CDR3 loop reads CASSQGLGGAGANVLTF. CDR3 DNA: TGTGCCAGCAGCCAAGGTTTGGGAGGGGCTGGGGCCAACGTCCTGACTTTC.

This clone was counted a single time. The J gene is TRBJ1-2, the V gene TRBV6-5, with a weak D call TRBD1 (6 bases). The V gene lost 6 bases and the J gene lost 3 bases, with 11 bases spanning the gap. This CDR3 comprises 13 residues. Germline V gene lookup returns CDR1 MNHEY and CDR2 SVGAGI. CDR3 DNA sequence: TGTGCCAGCAGACTACAGGGCTACTATGGCTACACCTTC. It specifies CASRLQGYYGYTF.

This clone was detected only once. The chain joins TRBV18 to TRBJ2-2, with 10 bases matching TRBD2. J lost 2 bases, V lost 2 bases, and 5 bases had no gene match. This CDR3 has 17 residues. Germline CDR1 reads KGHSH; CDR2 reads LQKENI. CDR3: CASSPVTLAGNTGELFF. DNA of the CDR3: TGTGCCAGCTCACCAGTGACACTAGCGGGAAACACCGGGGAGCTGTTTTTT.

This rearrangement joins TRBV19 to TRBJ2-5; a possible D gene is TRBD1 (6 bases). Trimming removed 5 bases from V and 5 bases from J, with 12 bases in between. The CDR3 is 13 amino acids. The V gene's germline CDR1 is LNHDA and CDR2 SQIVND (reference sequence). The CDR3 sequence: CASSQDSEETQYF. As DNA, the CDR3 is TGTGCCAGTAGTCAGGACAGTGAGGAGACCCAGTACTTC.

V gene TRBV18 combines with J gene TRBJ2-7; 8 bases line up with TRBD1. In germline, CDR1 is KGHSH, CDR2 LQKENI. The trim removed 4 bases at V and 2 bases at J, leaving 16 bases unmatched. The length of the CDR3 is 18 residues. The CDR3 protein is CASSRGATLVRGPYEQYF. CDR3 coding DNA: TGTGCCAGCTCACGCGGCGCGACATTGGTCAGGGGGCCCTACGAGCAGTACTTC.

The rearrangement uses TRBV9 and TRBJ1-2, with D tentatively TRBD1 (6 bases). With 0 bases removed from V and 2 bases from J, the gap between germline ends came to 8 bases. This CDR3 region has 14 residues. Germline CDR1 SGDLS, CDR2 YYNGEE. Written as DNA, the CDR3 is TGTGCCAGCAGCGTAGTTCAGGGGAACTATGGCTACACCTTC. Translation gives CASSVVQGNYGYTF.

V usage is TRBV5-6 and J usage is TRBJ1-2; 10 bases agree with TRBD1. CDR1 is SGHDT and CDR2 is YYEEEE in the germline V gene. V dropped 0 bases and J dropped 2; count of bases not matched to a gene: 4. This CDR3 is built from 16 residues. CDR3 nucleotide sequence: TGTGCCAGCAGCTTGGGCTCGGGACAGGGGAACTATGGCTACACCTTC. Translation gives CASSLGSGQGNYGYTF.